This TCR beta chain was sequenced for a study of neoadjuvant anti-PD-1 for oral cavity cancer. The length of the CDR3 is 14 residues. V was cut by 4 bases and J by 8 bases, with 16 bases left in between. Germline V lookup: CDR1 SGHDT, CDR2 YYEEEE. These newly diagnosed stage II-IVA oral cavity squamous cell carcinoma patients had no prior systemic or radiation treatment. Clones were read by immunoSEQ multiplex PCR, and TCRdb kept only the in-frame ones, dropping some. The repertoire holds roughly 7,000 clones, less than 80% seen once, with less than 3% in the top ten. The sequence was collected from a person between 40 and 85 years old with oral cavity squamous cell carcinoma. The sample consisted of PBMCs, taken before nivolumab (anti-PD-1) treatment. The rearrangement links TRBV5-6 to TRBJ2-1; the D is unclear. The CDR3 region has the DNA TGTGCCAGCAGCCGGCCGACTCTCCTGGATGAGCAGTTCTTC. Protein product: CASSRPTLLDEQFF.